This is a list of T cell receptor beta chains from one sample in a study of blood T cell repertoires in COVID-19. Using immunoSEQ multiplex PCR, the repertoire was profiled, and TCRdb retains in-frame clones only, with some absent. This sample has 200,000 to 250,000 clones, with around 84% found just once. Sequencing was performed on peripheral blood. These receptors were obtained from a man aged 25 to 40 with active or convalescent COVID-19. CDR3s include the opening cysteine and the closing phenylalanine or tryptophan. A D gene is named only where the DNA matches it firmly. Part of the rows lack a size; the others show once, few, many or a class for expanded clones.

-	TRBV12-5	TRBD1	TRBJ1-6	TGTGCTAGTGGTATTCGACAGGGAGTTTTACCCCTCCACTTT	CASGIRQGVLPLHF
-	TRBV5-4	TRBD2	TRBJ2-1	TGTGCCAGCAGCTTGGCCGCGCGGGGGGGCATGGGTGAGCAGTTCTTC	CASSLAARGGMGEQFF
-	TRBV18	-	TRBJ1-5	TGTGCCAGCTCACCAGTCCAGATTGGGAGTCAGCCCCAGCATTTT	CASSPVQIGSQPQHF
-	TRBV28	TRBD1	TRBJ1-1	TGTGCCAGCAGTTGGGCCAGGGGGCGGTCAGCTGAAGCTTTCTTT	CASSWARGRSAEAFF
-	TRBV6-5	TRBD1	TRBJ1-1	TGTGCCAGCGGAGGGAGGACAGGGAGCACTGAAGCTTTCTTT	CASGGRTGSTEAFF
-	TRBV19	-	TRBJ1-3	TGTGCCAGTACCCGCACCGGGGGTGGAAACACCATATATTTT	CASTRTGGGNTIYF
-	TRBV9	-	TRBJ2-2	TGTGCCAGCAGCGTAGTTGCACTCGCGAACACCGGGGAGCTGTTTTTT	CASSVVALANTGELFF
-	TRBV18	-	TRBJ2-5	TGTGCCAGCTCACCACCGTCGCGGAAAGAGACCCAGTACTTC	CASSPPSRKETQYF
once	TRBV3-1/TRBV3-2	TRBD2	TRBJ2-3	TGTGCCAGCAGCCAGGTGGCGGGGGGCTTCACAGATACGCAGTATTTT	CASSQVAGGFTDTQYF
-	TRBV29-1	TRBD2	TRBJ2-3	TGCAGCGCCCTAGCGGGAGGGCCTGGAATCAACACAGATACGCAGTATTTT	CSALAGGPGINTDTQYF
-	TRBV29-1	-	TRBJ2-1	TGCAGCATCCCTCGCTATCGGGAGCAGTTCTTC	CSIPRYREQFF
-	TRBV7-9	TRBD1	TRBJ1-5	TGTGCCAGCAGCCAAGGGACAGCCCTCAATCAGCCCCAGCATTTT	CASSQGTALNQPQHF
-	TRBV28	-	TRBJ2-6	TGTGCCAGTAACAGGGCTGGGGCCAACGTCCTGACTTTC	CASNRAGANVLTF
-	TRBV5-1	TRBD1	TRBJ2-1	TGCGCCAGCGAAGTAGGGGGCTACATGAATGAGCAGTTCTTC	CASEVGGYMNEQFF
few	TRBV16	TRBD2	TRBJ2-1	TGTGCCAGCAGCCCGGAGATTAGCGGGAGGGCCGACAATGAGCAGTTCTTC	CASSPEISGRADNEQFF
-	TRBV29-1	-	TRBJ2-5	TGCAGCGTTTCAGGCTCAGTCAAGAAGACCCAGTACTTC	CSVSGSVKKTQYF
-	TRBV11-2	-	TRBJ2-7	TGTGCCAGCAGCGAGGCTTCACCCCCCTACGAGCAGTACTTC	CASSEASPPYEQYF
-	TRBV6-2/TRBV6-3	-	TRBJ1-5	TGTGCCAGCAGTCGATTTGAGGTGAGCAATCAGCCCCAGCATTTT	CASSRFEVSNQPQHF
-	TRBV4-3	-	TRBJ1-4	TGCGCCAGCAGCCAAGACGGAGTGACTAATGAAAAACTGTTTTTT	CASSQDGVTNEKLFF
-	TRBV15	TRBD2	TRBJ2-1	TGTGCCACCAGCAACCCCGGGGGGTCCTACAATGAGCAGTTCTTC	CATSNPGGSYNEQFF
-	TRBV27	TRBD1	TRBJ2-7	TGTGCCAGCAGTGGCGGGACAGGGGGTTACGAGCAGTACTTC	CASSGGTGGYEQYF
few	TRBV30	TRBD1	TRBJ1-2	TGTGCCTGGAGTCGGAGGCAGGGGGGCAGCTATGGCTACACCTTC	CAWSRRQGGSYGYTF
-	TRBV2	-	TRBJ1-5	TGTGCCAGCAGCCTTCGACACAACCAATACAATCAGCCCCAGCATTTT	CASSLRHNQYNQPQHF
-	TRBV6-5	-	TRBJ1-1	TGTGCCAGCAGTACTGGGGGGACGCGGACTGAAGCTTTCTTT	CASSTGGTRTEAFF
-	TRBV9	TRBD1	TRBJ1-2	TGTGCCAGCAGCGGACAGGGGGTTGGTGGCTATGGCTACACCTTC	CASSGQGVGGYGYTF
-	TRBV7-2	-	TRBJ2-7	TGTGCCAGCAGCATGGGACACAGCTCCTACGAGCAGTACTTC	CASSMGHSSYEQYF
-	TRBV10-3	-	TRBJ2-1	TGTGCCATCAGTGACTTTGGAGGGGGCCGGGATGAGCAGTTCTTC	CAISDFGGGRDEQFF
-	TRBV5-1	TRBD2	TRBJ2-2	TGCGCCAGCAGTCCGCCGGGGGGGACCGGGGAGCTGTTTTTT	CASSPPGGTGELFF
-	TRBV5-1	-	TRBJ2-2	TGCGCCAGCACCCCCGGTGAAACGAACACCGGGGAGCTGTTTTTT	CASTPGETNTGELFF
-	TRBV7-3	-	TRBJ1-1	TGTGCCAGCAGCTTAACCTTCGGAGGGGGGGACACTGAAGCTTTCTTT	CASSLTFGGGDTEAFF
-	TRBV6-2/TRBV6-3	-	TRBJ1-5	TGTGCCAGCAGTTACTCGGTCTACCCTAATCAGCCCCAGCATTTT	CASSYSVYPNQPQHF
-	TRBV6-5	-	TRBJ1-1	TGTGCCAGCAGTTCGGGAGTGAACACTGAAGCTTTCTTT	CASSSGVNTEAFF
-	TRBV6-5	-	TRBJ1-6	TGTGCCAGCAGTTATATTAACTCCTATAATTCACCCCTCCACTTT	CASSYINSYNSPLHF
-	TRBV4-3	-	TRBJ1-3	TGCGCCAGCAGCCCAGGGGACTCTGGAAACACCATATATTTT	CASSPGDSGNTIYF
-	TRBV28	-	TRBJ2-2	TGTCACGTGGGCAAAAACACCGGGGAGCTGTTTTTT	CHVGKNTGELFF
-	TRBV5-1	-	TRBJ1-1	TGCGCCAGCAGCTTGAGGGGGGGAAACACTGAAGCTTTCTTT	CASSLRGGNTEAFF
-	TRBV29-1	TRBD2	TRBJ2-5	TGCAGCGTTGATTATCGTGGCGGGGGGCAAGAGACCCAGTACTTC	CSVDYRGGGQETQYF
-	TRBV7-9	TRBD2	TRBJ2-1	TGTGCCAGCAGCCCCGGGACTAGCTTCAATGAGCAGTTCTTC	CASSPGTSFNEQFF
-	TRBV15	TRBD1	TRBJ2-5	TGTGCCACCAGACCCCGGGACAGGGGTTTGGTAGAGACCCAGTACTTC	CATRPRDRGLVETQYF
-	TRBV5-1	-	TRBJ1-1	TGCGCCAGCAGCTTGACAGGAGTGTTT	CASSLTGVF
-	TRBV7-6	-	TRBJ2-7	TGTGCCAGCAGCTCCAATCAACAGGGCTACGAGCAGTACTTC	CASSSNQQGYEQYF
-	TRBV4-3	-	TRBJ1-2	TGCGCCAGCAGCCAAAGGCTTGGAGGGCCCGGCTACACCTTC	CASSQRLGGPGYTF